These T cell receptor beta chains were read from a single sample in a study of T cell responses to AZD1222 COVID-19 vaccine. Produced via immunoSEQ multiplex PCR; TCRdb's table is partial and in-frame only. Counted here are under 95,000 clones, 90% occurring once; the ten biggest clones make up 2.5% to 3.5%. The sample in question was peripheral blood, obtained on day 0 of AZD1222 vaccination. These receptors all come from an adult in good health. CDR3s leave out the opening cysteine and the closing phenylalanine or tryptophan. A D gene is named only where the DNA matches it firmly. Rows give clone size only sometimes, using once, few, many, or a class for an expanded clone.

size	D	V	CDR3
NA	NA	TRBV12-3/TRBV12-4	ASSLQGRRGYT
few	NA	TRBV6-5	ATLGGNSYNEQF
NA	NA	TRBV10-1	ASSESTGLYEQY
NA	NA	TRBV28	ASSSPGGANQPQH
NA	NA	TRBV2	ASSDLVTYGYT
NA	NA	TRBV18	ASSSLESGPTSSYEQY
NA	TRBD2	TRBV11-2	ASSLDTREASSPKNIQY
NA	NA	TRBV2	AIGTLNTEAF
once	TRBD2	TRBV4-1	ASSQDPAGPYNEQF
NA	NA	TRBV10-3	AITDRANTEAF
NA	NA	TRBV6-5	AVHRDTVQPQH
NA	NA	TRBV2	ASKVRDGRNQPQH
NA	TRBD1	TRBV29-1	SVAQGRNEKLF
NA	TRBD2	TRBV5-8	ASSHRGTSKNTGELF
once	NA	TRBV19	ASRNRDTTLYEQY
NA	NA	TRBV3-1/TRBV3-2	ASSQVGSGEQY
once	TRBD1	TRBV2	ASGTGNSNSPLH
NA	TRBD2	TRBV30	AWRGRGLAGGLNTGELF
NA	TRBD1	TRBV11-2	ASSPGDRNYGYT
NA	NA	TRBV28	ASSANTGELF
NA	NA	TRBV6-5	ASSHGGPQETQY
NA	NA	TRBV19	ASSITGSGGELF